These 6 T cell receptor beta chains were all obtained from the same sample, sequenced in a study of control samples from healthy donors and cancer patients. TCRdb's copy holds only in-frame clones and misses some; the assay was immunoSEQ multiplex PCR. This sample has tens of thousands of clones, with more than 90% found just once. The sample comprised PBMCs. The receptors here all came from a man aged 30-40 years with colorectal cancer.

The chain uses TRBV6-5 and TRBJ2-7, with D possibly matching TRBD2 (6 bases). In germline, CDR1 is MNHEY, CDR2 SVGAGI. The length of the CDR3 is 15 residues. V dropped 0 bases and J dropped 0 bases, with 9 bases sitting between them. The CDR3 bases are TGTGCCAGCAGTTACTCCGCGGGGAGCTCCTACGAGCAGTACTTC. Amino acid sequence: CASSYSAGSSYEQYF.

The chain employs TRBV7-9 and TRBJ1-1, with D maybe TRBD1 (5 bases). CDR3 length: 12 amino acids. CDR1 and CDR2 (germline): SEHNR, FQNEAQ (reference sequence). V was pared by 6 bases and J by 4 bases, with 9 bases between. This chain's CDR3 is CASRPGGTEAFF. Written as DNA, the CDR3 is TGTGCCAGCAGGCCTGGGGGCACTGAAGCTTTCTTT.

The rearrangement joins TRBV7-9 to TRBJ1-1, with no clear D. Germline CDR1 SEHNR, CDR2 FQNEAQ (reference sequence). Trimming shortened V by 1 base and J by 1 base, and 7 bases separated the two germline ends. The CDR3 covers 14 residues. The CDR3 DNA sequence: TGTGCCAGCAGCTTAGTACTAGGGAACACTGAAGCTTTCTTT. Protein product: CASSLVLGNTEAFF. Full variable domain (missing parts from reference TRBV7-9 and TRBJ1-1): DTGVSQNPRHKITKRGQNVTFRCDPISEHNRLYWYRQTLGQGPEFLTYFQNEAQLEKSRLLSDRFSAERPKGSFSTLEIQRTEQGDSAMYLCASSLVLGNTEAFFGQGTRLTVV.

V usage is TRBV6-5 and J usage is TRBJ1-1, with D unresolved. Germline CDR1 reads MNHEY; CDR2 reads SVGAGI. The CDR3 runs to 13 residues. Between the trimmed V and J ends, which lost 5 bases and 1 base, there was a span of 8 bases. The CDR3 protein is CASSPGWNTEAFF. The CDR3 DNA sequence: TGTGCCAGCAGTCCCGGTTGGAACACTGAAGCTTTCTTT.

The V call is TRBV20-1, the J call TRBJ1-2, with 8 nucleotides matching TRBD1. The CDR3 covers 11 residues. Germline-derived CDR1 and CDR2 are DFQATT and SNEGSKA (reference sequence). J lost 8 bases, V lost 5 bases, and 4 bases had no gene match. The CDR3 DNA reads as TGCAGTGCTTATGACAGGGGCGGCTACACCTTC. Translated: CSAYDRGGYTF.

The chain recombines TRBV7-2 with TRBJ2-3; D remains unclear. The ends were cut back, 4 bases at V and 7 bases at J, with 9 bases in the middle. The germline gives CDR1 SGHTA, CDR2 FQGNSA. The CDR3 loop spans 12 amino acids. The CDR3 spells CASSSYGYTQYF. The DNA of the CDR3 is TGTGCCAGCAGCTCATATGGTTATACGCAGTATTTT.